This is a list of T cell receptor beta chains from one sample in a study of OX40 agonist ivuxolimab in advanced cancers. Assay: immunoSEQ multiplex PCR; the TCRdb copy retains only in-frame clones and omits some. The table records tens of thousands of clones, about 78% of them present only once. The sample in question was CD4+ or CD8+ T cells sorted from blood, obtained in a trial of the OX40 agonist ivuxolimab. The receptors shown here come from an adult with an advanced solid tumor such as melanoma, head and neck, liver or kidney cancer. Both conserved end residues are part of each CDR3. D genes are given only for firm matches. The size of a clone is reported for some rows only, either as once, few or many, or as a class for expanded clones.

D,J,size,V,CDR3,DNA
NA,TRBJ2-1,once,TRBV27,CASSSNQRPPREFF,TGTGCCAGCAGTTCCAATCAAAGACCCCCACGAGAGTTCTTC
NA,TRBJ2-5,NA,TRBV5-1,CASSQVYGERETQYF,TGCGCCAGCAGCCAGGTCTACGGGGAGAGGGAGACCCAGTACTTC
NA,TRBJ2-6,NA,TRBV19,CASSAGPALTSGANVLTF,TGTGCCAGTAGTGCGGGGCCCGCGCTGACCTCTGGGGCCAACGTCCTGACTTTC
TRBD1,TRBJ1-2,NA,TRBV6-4,CASGGQGDVYGYTF,TGTGCCAGCGGAGGACAGGGGGATGTCTATGGCTACACCTTC
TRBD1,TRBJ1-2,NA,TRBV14,CASSPASGTGTYGYTF,TGTGCCAGCAGCCCAGCGTCGGGGACAGGGACCTATGGCTACACCTTC
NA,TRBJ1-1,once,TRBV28,CASSPYMEGLEAFF,TGTGCCAGCAGTCCATATATGGAGGGCCTTGAAGCTTTCTTT
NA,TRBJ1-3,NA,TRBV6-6,CASGIGTGGNTIYF,TGTGCCAGCGGGATTGGGACGGGCGGAAACACCATATATTTT
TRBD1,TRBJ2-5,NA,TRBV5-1,CASSLPTGQKGETQYF,TGCGCCAGCAGCTTGCCCACGGGACAGAAAGGGGAGACCCAGTACTTC
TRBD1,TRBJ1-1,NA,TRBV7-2,CASSSLPGGEDTEAFF,TGTGCCAGCAGCTCCCTACCAGGGGGGGAGGACACTGAAGCTTTCTTT
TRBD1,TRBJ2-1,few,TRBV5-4,CASSLAGGTYNEQFF,TGTGCCAGCAGCTTGGCAGGGGGCACCTACAATGAGCAGTTCTTC
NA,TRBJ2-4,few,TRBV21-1,CACGDSVSQLAKNIQYF,TGTGCCTGTGGGGACAGCGTGAGCCAACTAGCCAAAAACATTCAGTACTTC
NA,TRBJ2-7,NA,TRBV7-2,CASSLDLSSGEQYF,TGTGCCAGCAGCTTAGATCTGTCTTCGGGCGAGCAGTACTTC
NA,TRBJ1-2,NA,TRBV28,CASSLFADLFYGYTF,TGTGCCAGCAGTTTATTCGCGGACCTTTTCTATGGCTACACCTTC
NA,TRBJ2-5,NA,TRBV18,CASSPRESIQETQYF,TGTGCCAGCTCACCAAGAGAGAGCATCCAAGAGACCCAGTACTTC
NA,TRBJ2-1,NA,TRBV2,CASRDSGYNEQFF,TGTGCCAGCAGGGACTCCGGATACAATGAGCAGTTCTTC
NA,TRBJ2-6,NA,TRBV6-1,CASSGRLAVGANVLTF,TGTGCCAGCAGTGGACGGCTGGCGGTAGGGGCCAACGTCCTGACTTTC
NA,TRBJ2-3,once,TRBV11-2,CASSKSGVGTDTQYF,TGTGCCAGCAGCAAATCCGGTGTGGGCACAGATACGCAGTATTTT
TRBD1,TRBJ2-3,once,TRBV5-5,CASKVPGQGTDTQYF,TGTGCCAGCAAGGTCCCGGGACAGGGAACAGATACGCAGTATTTT
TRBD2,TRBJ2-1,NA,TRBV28,CASSTPTGGGEQFF,TGTGCCAGCAGTACCCCGACTGGGGGAGGGGAGCAGTTCTTC
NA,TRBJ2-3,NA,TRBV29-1,CSVERVGRGQQYF,TGCAGCGTTGAACGGGTAGGCAGGGGACAGCAGTATTTT
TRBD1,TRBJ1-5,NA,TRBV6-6,CASSRDRGNQPQHF,TGTGCCAGCAGTAGGGACAGGGGGAATCAGCCCCAGCATTTT
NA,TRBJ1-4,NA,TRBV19,CASRNPGASNEKLFF,TGTGCCAGTAGGAATCCCGGGGCCTCTAATGAAAAACTGTTTTTT
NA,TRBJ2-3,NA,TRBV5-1,CASSFDLSTDTQYF,TGCGCCAGCAGCTTCGACCTTAGCACAGATACGCAGTATTTT
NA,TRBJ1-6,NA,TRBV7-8,CASSLGYNSPLHF,TGTGCCAGCAGCTTAGGTTATAATTCACCCCTCCACTTT
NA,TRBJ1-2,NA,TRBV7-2,CASSHAGYGYTF,TGTGCCAGCAGTCATGCGGGGTATGGCTACACCTTC
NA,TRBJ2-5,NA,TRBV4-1,CATSRWKQETQYF,TGCGCCACCAGTAGATGGAAGCAAGAGACCCAGTACTTC
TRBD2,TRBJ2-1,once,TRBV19,CATLGTGTSGTSYNEQFF,TGTGCCACCTTGGGGACTGGGACTAGCGGGACCTCCTACAATGAGCAGTTCTTC
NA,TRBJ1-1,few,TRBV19,CASSIAMGYTEAFF,TGTGCCAGTAGTATCGCAATGGGGTACACTGAAGCTTTCTTT
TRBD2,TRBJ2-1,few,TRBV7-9,CASQRTSGGAEVEQFF,TGTGCCAGCCAAAGAACTAGCGGGGGGGCCGAGGTTGAGCAGTTCTTC
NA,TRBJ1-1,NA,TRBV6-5,CSSGEWRAFF,TGCTCCTCAGGGGAGTGGAGAGCTTTCTTT
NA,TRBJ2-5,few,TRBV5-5,CASSSGQRETQYF,TGTGCCAGCAGCTCCGGACAACGCGAGACCCAGTACTTC
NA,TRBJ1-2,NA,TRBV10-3,CAISGTHAPSSYGYTF,TGTGCCATTTCCGGGACTCACGCCCCAAGCTCCTATGGCTACACCTTC
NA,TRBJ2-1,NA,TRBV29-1,CSVDDRTYNEQFF,TGCAGCGTTGACGACAGAACCTACAATGAGCAGTTCTTC
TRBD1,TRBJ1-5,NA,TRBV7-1,CASSLATGHQPQHF,TGTGCCAGCAGCTTAGCGACAGGGCATCAGCCCCAGCATTTT
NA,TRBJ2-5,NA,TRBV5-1,CASSLGLGQETQYF,TGCGCCAGCAGCTTGGGGCTCGGGCAAGAGACCCAGTACTTC
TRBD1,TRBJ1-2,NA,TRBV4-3,CASSQETGYGYTF,TGCGCCAGCAGCCAAGAGACAGGGTATGGCTACACCTTC
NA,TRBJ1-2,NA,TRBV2,CASSDTGGYNYGYTF,TGTGCCAGCAGTGATACCGGGGGATACAACTATGGCTACACCTTC
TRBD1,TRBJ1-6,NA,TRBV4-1,CASSRDRGSPLHF,TGCGCCAGCAGCCGGGACAGGGGGTCACCCCTCCACTTT
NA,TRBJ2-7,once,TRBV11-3,CASSLTSYEQYF,TGTGCCAGCAGCTTAACTTCCTACGAGCAGTACTTC
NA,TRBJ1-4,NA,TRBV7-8,CASSTRVNEKLFF,TGTGCCAGCAGCACCCGGGTTAATGAAAAACTGTTTTTT
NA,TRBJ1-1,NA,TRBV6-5,CASSLAVSNTEAFF,TGTGCCAGCAGTCTAGCGGTTAGCAACACTGAAGCTTTCTTT
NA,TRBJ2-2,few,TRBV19,CATGARGTTGELFF,TGTGCCACCGGCGCTCGGGGGACAACCGGGGAGCTGTTTTTT
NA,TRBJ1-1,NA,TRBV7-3,CASSPNTGTEAFF,TGTGCCAGCAGCCCGAATACAGGCACTGAAGCTTTCTTT
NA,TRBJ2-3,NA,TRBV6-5,CASSYGGSTDTQYF,TGTGCCAGCAGTTACGGGGGGAGCACAGATACGCAGTATTTT
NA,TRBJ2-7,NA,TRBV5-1,CASSFSEYEQYF,TGCGCCAGCAGCTTCTCAGAATACGAGCAGTACTTC
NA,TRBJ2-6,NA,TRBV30,CAWSVWGTGANVLTF,TGTGCCTGGAGTGTATGGGGGACCGGGGCCAACGTCCTGACTTTC
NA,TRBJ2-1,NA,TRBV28,CASSSAGRSYNEQFF,TGTGCCAGCAGTTCGGCGGGACGGAGCTACAATGAGCAGTTCTTC
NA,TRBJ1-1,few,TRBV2,CASVGAENTEAFF,TGTGCCAGCGTCGGTGCCGAGAACACTGAAGCTTTCTTT